Following are 21 T cell receptor beta chains from one sample sequenced in a study of early T cells in non-severe SARS-CoV-2 infection. TCRdb reprocessed the 5' RACE reads via MiXCR and lists one record per CDR3 protein. Here the sample spans roughly 90,000 distinct CDR3 sequences, 11% to 15% being singletons. Sequences were obtained from whole blood. The receptors here all came from an adult who was a healthcare worker with PCR-confirmed SARS-CoV-2 infection or an uninfected control (not recorded which).

This clonotype was seen more than once but under ten times. V usage is TRBV7-2 and J usage is TRBJ1-2; a weak D match, TRBD1 (5 bases). Looked up from germline, CDR1 is SGHTA and CDR2 is FQGNSA. The length of the CDR3 is 18 residues. The V end was cut by 4 bases, the J end by 1 base, with 22 bases between. CDR3 nucleotide sequence: TGTGCCAGCAGCTCGGGCCCGGGCCAGGGCGCCGTTAACTATGGCTACACCTTC. The encoded protein is CASSSGPGQGAVNYGYTF.

This clonotype was observed at least ten times. The V call is TRBV6-4, the J call TRBJ2-7; D gene unclear. The V end was cut by 10 bases, the J end by 2 bases, with 21 bases between. Germline CDR1 reads MRHNA; CDR2 reads SNTAGT. The CDR3 extends over 15 amino acids. The CDR3 DNA follows: TGTGCCAAGTTGGGCCCACCCGGGTCGGCCTACGAGCAGTACTTC. It specifies CAKLGPPGSAYEQYF.

Ten or more counts support this clonotype. The rearrangement links TRBV11-2 to TRBJ2-1, with TRBD1 matching over 10 bases. The V gene end was trimmed by 3 bases and the J gene end by 8 bases; junction bases not matched to a gene: 7. The CDR3 contains 15 residues. Per germline, CDR1 SGHAT and CDR2 FQNNGV. CDR3 amino acids: CASSFDRGRSYEQFF. CDR3 DNA sequence: TGTGCCAGCAGCTTCGACAGGGGGCGCTCATATGAGCAGTTCTTC.

This clonotype was counted at least ten times. The V call is TRBV4-2, the J call TRBJ1-1; the D gene is possibly TRBD1 (5 bases). Germline CDR1 and CDR2: LGHNA and YNFKEQ. The CDR3 is 15 residues long. The germline V and J ends were trimmed by 0 bases and 3 bases, with 11 bases remaining between them. This CDR3 reads CASSQDPGRDTEAFF. The CDR3 nucleotides read TGTGCCAGCAGCCAAGATCCAGGGAGGGACACTGAAGCTTTCTTT.

This clonotype was picked up many times. The rearrangement uses TRBV20-1 and TRBJ2-1; D is uncertain. The V gene lost 2 bases and the J gene lost 5 bases, with 7 bases spanning the gap. The CDR3 is 12 amino acids. From germline, CDR1 is DFQATT and CDR2 SNEGSKA (reference sequence). CDR3 sequence (DNA): TGCAGTGCTAGACAACATAACAATGAGCAGTTCTTC. As protein: CSARQHNNEQFF.

V and J are TRBV27 and TRBJ2-5; D unresolved. With 3 bases removed from V and 9 bases from J, the gap between germline ends came to 14 bases. CDR1 is MNHEY, CDR2 SMNVEV, per germline (reference sequence). The CDR3 extends over 13 amino acids. CDR3 coding DNA: TGTGCCAGCAGTTTTCAACAAACGTCGGCCCAGTACTTC. Its protein is CASSFQQTSAQYF.

Only a few counts were recorded for this clonotype. The J gene is TRBJ2-5, the V gene TRBV12-3 or TRBV12-4; weak D call: TRBD1 (6 bases). Trimming took 7 bases from V and 7 from J, leaving 16 bases between them. CDR3 size: 13 residues. CDR3 bases: TGTGCCAGCACCGCGGACAGTCCGGGGACCCAGTACTTC. Encoded protein: CASTADSPGTQYF.

The chain has TRBV11-2 and TRBJ2-1; a weak D match, TRBD2 (6 bases). Germline V gene lookup returns CDR1 SGHAT and CDR2 FQNNGV. The V gene lost 4 bases and the J gene lost 9 bases, with 10 bases spanning the gap. The CDR3 has 12 amino acids. The DNA of the CDR3 is TGTGCCAGCAGCTCCCGGGGGAGTGAGCAGTTCTTC. Encoded protein: CASSSRGSEQFF.

This clonotype was seen a handful of times. The chain combines TRBV6-6 with TRBJ1-4; 10 positions agree with TRBD1. The CDR3 length is 16 residues. CDR1 and CDR2 from the germline V gene are MNHNY and SVGAGI (reference sequence). V shed 6 bases, J shed 8 bases, and the junction held 12 bases outside the gene matches. For the CDR3, the DNA is TGTGCCAGCAGAATCCACCGGACAGGGGGAGGAGAAAAACTGTTTTTT. Amino acid sequence: CASRIHRTGGGEKLFF.

This clonotype appeared many times. In DNA form, the CDR3 reads TGTGCCAGCAGCTTGGTTAGCGGGTCTCCGTACGAGCAGTACTTC. It specifies CASSLVSGSPYEQYF. The rearrangement joins TRBV11-2 to TRBJ2-7, with TRBD2 matching 7 bases. Looked up from germline, CDR1 is SGHAT and CDR2 is FQNNGV. The V and J ends lost 3 bases and 4 bases, in that order; junction bases with no gene match: 9. This CDR3 is 15 amino acids long.

V and J are TRBV27 and TRBJ2-7; TRBD1 matches at 8 bases. The V and J ends lost 6 bases and 1 base, in that order; junction bases with no gene match: 11. CDR1 is MNHEY and CDR2 is SMNVEV in the germline V gene (reference sequence). The CDR3 is 16 residues long. The CDR3 DNA follows: TGTGCCAGCAGCGCAGGGGGCTCGGCTAGGTCCTACGAGCAGTACTTC. Encoded protein: CASSAGGSARSYEQYF.

This clonotype was detected ten times or more. The chain links TRBV7-9 to TRBJ1-1; TRBD1 might be the D (6 bases). CDR1 and CDR2 from the germline V gene are SEHNR and FQNEAQ (reference sequence). This CDR3 has 13 amino acids. Trimming left V 6 bases short and J 10 bases short, with 18 bases between. CDR3 coding DNA: TGTGCCAGCAGTATGGGGACAACCAACTCAGCTTTCTTT. This sequence encodes CASSMGTTNSAFF.

This chain uses TRBV18 with TRBJ2-3; 7 bases align to TRBD2. V dropped 3 bases and J dropped 2; count of bases not matched to a gene: 11. This CDR3 region has 17 residues. Per germline, CDR1 KGHSH and CDR2 LQKENI. CDR3 region: CASSPPNRRGYTDTQYF. The CDR3 DNA sequence: TGTGCCAGCTCACCCCCTAACAGGCGGGGGTACACAGATACGCAGTATTTT. The complete variable domain, with remaining parts taken from reference TRBV18 and TRBJ2-3, reads NAGVMQNPRHLVRRRGQEARLRCSPMKGHSHVYWYRQLPEEGLKFMVYLQKENIIDESGMPKERFSAEFPKEGPSILRIQQVVRGDSAAYFCASSPPNRRGYTDTQYFGPGTRLTVL.

CDR3 DNA sequence: TGTGCCAGCAGTGGAGAACGACTAGCGGGGGTGACCGGGGAGCTGTTTTTT. Amino acids: CASSGERLAGVTGELFF. The V call is TRBV28, the J call TRBJ2-2; 12 nucleotides line up with TRBD2. J was trimmed by 5 bases and V by 5 bases; bases with no gene match: 9. CDR3 length: 17 amino acids. Germline values: CDR1 MDHEN, CDR2 SYDVKM.

This sequence joins TRBV7-9 and TRBJ2-5, with D perhaps TRBD2 (5 bases). The germline CDR1 and CDR2 sequences are SEHNR and FQNEAQ (reference sequence). With 2 bases removed from V and 5 bases from J, the gap between germline ends came to 6 bases. This CDR3 contains 12 residues. CDR3 DNA: TGTGCCAGCAGCTTAAGGGAGGAGACCCAGTACTTC. Translated: CASSLREETQYF. Variable domain in full (rest from reference TRBV7-9 and TRBJ2-5): DTGVSQNPRHKITKRGQNVTFRCDPISEHNRLYWYRQTLGQGPEFLTYFQNEAQLEKSRLLSDRFSAERPKGSFSTLEIQRTEQGDSAMYLCASSLREETQYFGPGTRLLVL.

This clonotype was observed at least ten times. The chain recombines TRBV7-2 with TRBJ1-6, with D unresolved. The ends were cut back, 1 base at V and 8 bases at J, with 12 bases in the middle. Germline values: CDR1 SGHTA, CDR2 FQGNSA. CDR3 length equals 15 residues. The DNA for the CDR3 is TGTGCCAGCAGCTTAGTGCCCGGGGTGGATTCACCCCTCCACTTT. Encoded protein: CASSLVPGVDSPLHF.

J is TRBJ2-2 and V is TRBV29-1; weak D call: TRBD1 (6 bases). V lost 6 bases and J 5 bases, leaving 19 bases between the germline ends. The CDR3 spans 15 residues. Per the germline V gene, CDR1 is SQVTM and CDR2 is ANQGSEA. The CDR3 reads CSVAPNTGLTGELFF. CDR3 bases: TGCAGCGTGGCCCCAAACACAGGGTTAACCGGGGAGCTGTTTTTT.

This rearrangement joins TRBV19 to TRBJ2-3, with D maybe TRBD2 (5 bases). CDR3 length equals 16 residues. Trimming took 4 bases from V and 6 from J, leaving 20 bases between them. CDR1 and CDR2 (germline): LNHDA, SQIVND (reference sequence). The CDR3 nucleotides read TGTGCCAGTAGTAACTCCCAGATAGCGCGCTACGATACGCAGTATTTT. It specifies CASSNSQIARYDTQYF.

This chain connects TRBV7-9 to TRBJ2-2; 7 bases map to TRBD1. V gave up 4 bases and J gave up 2 bases; unmatched junction bases: 7. Germline CDR1 is SEHNR and CDR2 is FQNEAQ (reference sequence). This CDR3 has 16 amino acids. The CDR3 DNA is TGTGCCAGCAGCTCGGCCGGGACAGTAAACACCGGGGAGCTGTTTTTT. Translation: CASSSAGTVNTGELFF. Based on the CDR3 plus reference TRBV7-9 and TRBJ2-2, the full variable domain is DTGVSQNPRHKITKRGQNVTFRCDPISEHNRLYWYRQTLGQGPEFLTYFQNEAQLEKSRLLSDRFSAERPKGSFSTLEIQRTEQGDSAMYLCASSSAGTVNTGELFFGEGSRLTVL.

This clonotype was detected a few times. The V call is TRBV6-5, the J call TRBJ2-3; 10 bases fit TRBD2. The CDR3 loop spans 15 amino acids. Germline V lookup: CDR1 MNHEY, CDR2 SVGAGI. V shed 5 bases, J shed 1 base, and the junction held 3 bases outside the gene matches. CDR3 residues: CASSLAGVGTDTQYF. In DNA, the CDR3 is TGTGCCAGCAGTCTAGCGGGGGTTGGCACAGATACGCAGTATTTT.

The chain carries TRBV9 and TRBJ2-3; D possibly corresponds to TRBD2 (5 bases). The CDR3 spans 15 residues. V was shortened by 6 bases and J by 0 bases, with 14 bases between the two germline ends. Germline V lookup: CDR1 SGDLS, CDR2 YYNGEE. This CDR3 is CASTPERISTDTQYF. CDR3 nucleotides: TGTGCCAGCACGCCAGAGCGGATTAGCACAGATACGCAGTATTTT.